This paragraph reports one T cell receptor beta chain. Its target is unknown. The data were taken from a study of shared clonotypes between healthy human individuals. Findings of the study overall: Represented diversity (both genetic and exposure-history) was limited by the small number of donors.

Naive CD45RA+ and memory CD45RA-negative subsets were split from CD4+ cells. The CDR3 length is 13 residues. The V gene end was trimmed by 6 bases and the J gene end by 4 bases; junction bases not matched to a gene: 5. Germline V gives CDR1 ENHRY, CDR2 SYGVKD. TCRdb's copy holds only in-frame clones and misses some; the assay was immunoSEQ multiplex PCR. The sample carries hundreds of thousands of clones, roughly 70% recorded once. Sequenced material: memory CD4+ T cells sorted from blood. Subset of the sample: CD45RA-negative fraction. This receptor was identified in a woman aged 25 to 39 in good health. The chain links TRBV10-3 to TRBJ2-5; 7 nucleotides align to TRBD1. The CDR3 loop is CAISQTGVETQYF. DNA for the CDR3: TGTGCCATCAGCCAAACAGGGGTAGAGACCCAGTACTTC.